This is a list of T cell receptor beta chains from one sample in a study of blood T cells in healthy people across ages. MiXCR, applied by TCRdb to the 5' RACE reads, yields one record per CDR3 protein. The sample holds about 760,000 distinct CDR3 sequences, around 25% seen once. This sample also belongs to another study, concerning T cells of mothers and their children.

Sequencing input: blood. These receptors originate from a boy younger than 18 in good health. Each CDR3 is given with its conserved first and last residue. The D gene is left open where the match is weak. Expanded clones are given a class, and other clones once, few, many or no size at all.

v_call	d_call	j_call	clone_size	cdr3_aa	cdr3_nt
TRBV7-9	TRBD1	TRBJ2-1	few	CASSSGTGWDEQFF	TGTGCCAGCAGCTCCGGGACAGGGTGGGATGAGCAGTTCTTC
TRBV7-3	-	TRBJ2-5	-	CASSSSGPATQETQYF	TGTGCCAGCAGCTCATCGGGACCTGCAACCCAAGAGACCCAGTACTTC
TRBV9	-	TRBJ1-1	-	CASSPGVDPMNTEAFF	TGTGCCAGCAGCCCCGGTGTGGATCCGATGAACACTGAAGCTTTCTTT
TRBV15	-	TRBJ2-1	many	CATSRDHNEQFF	TGTGCCACCAGCAGAGACCACAATGAGCAGTTCTTC
TRBV29-1	TRBD2	TRBJ2-7	-	CSVDGGGNYEQYF	TGCAGCGTTGATGGGGGGGGGAACTACGAGCAGTACTTC
TRBV11-2	TRBD1	TRBJ2-1	-	CASSGTGGSPREQFF	TGTGCCAGCAGCGGGACAGGGGGCTCCCCTCGGGAGCAGTTCTTC
TRBV6-1	-	TRBJ1-1	-	CASTAYEAFF	TGTGCCAGCACGGCGTATGAAGCTTTCTTT
TRBV18	TRBD2	TRBJ2-1	-	CASSQTSGNEQFF	TGTGCCAGCTCCCAGACTAGCGGGAATGAGCAGTTCTTC
TRBV5-1	-	TRBJ2-2	-	CASSFSGVNTGELFF	TGCGCCAGCAGCTTCTCAGGGGTGAACACCGGGGAGCTGTTTTTT
TRBV3-1	TRBD2	TRBJ2-1	-	CASSQGGGGEDEQFF	TGTGCCAGCAGCCAAGGAGGCGGGGGGGAGGATGAGCAGTTCTTC
TRBV18	-	TRBJ2-7	-	CASSPAGWEQYF	TGTGCCAGCTCACCAGCGGGGTGGGAGCAGTACTTC
TRBV7-9	-	TRBJ2-1	few	CASSLVYLGERGNEQFF	TGTGCCAGCAGCTTAGTTTATCTTGGGGAGAGAGGCAATGAGCAGTTCTTC
TRBV5-1	-	TRBJ2-2	few	CASSLGPGGNTGELFF	TGCGCCAGCAGCTTGGGGCCCGGGGGGAACACCGGGGAGCTGTTTTTT
TRBV12-3/TRBV12-4	-	TRBJ2-3	-	CASSLVVSTDVEYF	TGTGCCAGCAGTTTAGTAGTAAGCACAGATGTGGAATATTTC
TRBV6-2/TRBV6-3	-	TRBJ2-3	many	CASSFGLSTDTQYF	TGTGCCAGCAGTTTCGGACTAAGCACAGATACGCAGTATTTT
TRBV20-1	-	TRBJ2-3	few	CSARPSPAVSTDTQYF	TGCAGTGCTAGACCTTCCCCGGCGGTTAGCACAGATACGCAGTATTTT
TRBV4-2	-	TRBJ2-3	few	CASSSLQGADTQYF	TGTGCCAGCAGCTCCCTGCAGGGAGCAGATACGCAGTATTTT
TRBV7-9	-	TRBJ2-7	few	CASSLDPREQYF	TGTGCCAGCAGCTTAGACCCTCGGGAGCAGTACTTC
TRBV7-8	-	TRBJ1-6	-	CASSNYGLNNSPLHF	TGTGCCAGCAGTAACTACGGGCTAAATAATTCACCCCTCCACTTT
TRBV7-3	TRBD1	TRBJ2-1	-	CASSSGQGASEQFF	TGTGCCAGCAGCTCCGGACAGGGGGCAAGTGAGCAGTTCTTC
TRBV12-5	-	TRBJ2-3	-	CASGLSRTVASTDTQYF	TGTGCTAGTGGTTTGTCCCGGACAGTCGCTAGCACAGATACGCAGTATTTT
TRBV2	-	TRBJ2-5	-	CASSPEFLGQRFF	TGTGCCAGCAGTCCCGAGTTTCTGGGCCAGCGGTTCTTC
TRBV29-1	TRBD2	TRBJ2-1	few	CSVGLAGQQFF	TGCAGCGTTGGCCTAGCGGGCCAGCAGTTCTTC
TRBV7-9	-	TRBJ2-7	-	CASSLVFLGAVEQYF	TGTGCCAGCAGCTTAGTTTTCCTGGGAGCGGTCGAGCAGTACTTC
TRBV7-2	-	TRBJ2-2	-	CASTPIGQINTGELFF	TGTGCCAGCACCCCCATAGGACAGATTAACACCGGGGAGCTGTTTTTT
TRBV6-6	-	TRBJ2-7	once	CASRGVRDSYEQYF	TGTGCCAGTAGAGGGGTAAGGGACTCCTACGAGCAGTACTTC
TRBV29-1	-	TRBJ1-1	-	CSVEIGNTEAFF	TGCAGCGTTGAAATAGGGAACACTGAAGCTTTCTTT
TRBV5-1	-	TRBJ1-1	-	CASATGLNTEAFF	TGCGCCAGCGCTACAGGCCTTAACACTGAAGCTTTCTTT
TRBV6-6	-	TRBJ1-4	few	CASSLLTATNEKLFF	TGTGCCAGCAGTTTGTTGACAGCAACTAATGAAAAACTGTTTTTT
TRBV24-1	-	TRBJ2-1	few	CATSALTTRQFF	TGTGCCACCAGTGCTTTGACGACTAGACAGTTCTTC
TRBV12-3/TRBV12-4	-	TRBJ1-1	-	CASSSLTANTEAFF	TGTGCCAGCAGTTCCCTGACAGCGAACACTGAAGCTTTCTTT
TRBV7-9	-	TRBJ2-2	-	CASSFLALLVNTGELFF	TGTGCCAGCAGCTTCTTAGCCCTATTGGTGAACACCGGGGAGCTGTTTTTT
TRBV6-2/TRBV6-3	-	TRBJ2-1	-	CANSYGTKGNEQFF	TGTGCCAACAGTTACGGGACCAAGGGGAATGAGCAGTTCTTC
TRBV12-3/TRBV12-4	-	TRBJ2-7	few	CASSPGAEPYEQYF	TGTGCCAGCAGCCCTGGGGCAGAACCCTACGAGCAGTACTTC